The clone carrying this T cell receptor beta chain has a single count. CDR1 and CDR2 (germline): SGDLS, YYNGEE. V was clipped by 4 bases and J by 4 bases, with 17 bases between them. This CDR3 has 15 residues. 13 Jbeta primers and 60 Vbeta primers were used for the PCR. Authors' methods: There were around 78 million unique TCR beta chains by a later count, and around 10 million of them were shared. Repertoires were generated with immunoSEQ multiplex PCR, while TCRdb's copy carries only in-frame clones and drops some. Clonal size and the V and J genes are those of that table, whereas D and trimming came from the DNA. Of fewer than 250,000 clones in the sample, 65% to 75% were seen once. These data are taken from a study of cytomegalovirus exposure and HLA in healthy donors.

The TCR comes from a woman under 40 in good health and CMV-seronegative. The specimen was PBMCs. The V call is TRBV9, the J call TRBJ1-2; D might be TRBD1 (6 bases). The CDR3, as DNA: TGTGCCAGCAGCCATAGTACAGGGAACGCCTATGGCTACACCTTC. It encodes CASSHSTGNAYGYTF. Full variable domain (missing parts from reference TRBV9 and TRBJ1-2): DSGVTQTPKHLITATGQRVTLRCSPRSGDLSVYWYQQSLDQGLQFLIQYYNGEERAKGNILERFSAQQFPDLHSELNLSSLELGDSALYFCASSHSTGNAYGYTFGSGTRLTVV.